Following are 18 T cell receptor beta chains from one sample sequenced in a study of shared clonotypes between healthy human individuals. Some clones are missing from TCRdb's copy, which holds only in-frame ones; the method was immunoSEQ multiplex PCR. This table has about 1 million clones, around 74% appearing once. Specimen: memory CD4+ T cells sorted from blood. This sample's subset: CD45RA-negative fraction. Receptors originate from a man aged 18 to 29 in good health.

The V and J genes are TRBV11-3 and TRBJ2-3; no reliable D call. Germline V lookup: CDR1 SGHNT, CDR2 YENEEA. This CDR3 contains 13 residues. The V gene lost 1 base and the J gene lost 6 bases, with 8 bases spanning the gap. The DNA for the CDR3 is TGTGCCAGCAGCTTAGCCTTCCTGGATACGCAGTATTTT. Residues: CASSLAFLDTQYF. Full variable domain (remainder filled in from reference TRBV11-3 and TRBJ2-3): EAGVVQSPRYKIIEKKQPVAFWCNPISGHNTLYWYLQNLGQGPELLIRYENEEAVDDSQLPKDRFSAERLKGVDSTLKIQPAELGDSAVYLCASSLAFLDTQYFGPGTRLTVL.

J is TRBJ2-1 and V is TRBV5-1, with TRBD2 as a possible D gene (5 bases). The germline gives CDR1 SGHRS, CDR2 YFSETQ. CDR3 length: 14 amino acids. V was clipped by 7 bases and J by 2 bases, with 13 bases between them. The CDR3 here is CASFEEVAYNEQFF. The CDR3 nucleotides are TGCGCCAGCTTTGAGGAGGTTGCCTACAATGAGCAGTTCTTC.

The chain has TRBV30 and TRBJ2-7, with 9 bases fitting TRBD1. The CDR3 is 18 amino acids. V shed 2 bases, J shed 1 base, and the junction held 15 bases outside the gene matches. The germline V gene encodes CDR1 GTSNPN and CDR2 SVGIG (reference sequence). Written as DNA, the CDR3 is TGTGCCTGGAGTAGGAGGACAGGGGCTTCCATAAGATCCTACGAGCAGTACTTC. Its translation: CAWSRRTGASIRSYEQYF.

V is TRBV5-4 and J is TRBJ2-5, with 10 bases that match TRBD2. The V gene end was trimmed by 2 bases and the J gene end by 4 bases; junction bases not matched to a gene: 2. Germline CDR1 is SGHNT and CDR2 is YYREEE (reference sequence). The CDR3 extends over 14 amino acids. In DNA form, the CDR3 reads TGTGCCAGCAGCTTCGGGACTAGCGCAGAGACCCAGTACTTC. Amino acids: CASSFGTSAETQYF.

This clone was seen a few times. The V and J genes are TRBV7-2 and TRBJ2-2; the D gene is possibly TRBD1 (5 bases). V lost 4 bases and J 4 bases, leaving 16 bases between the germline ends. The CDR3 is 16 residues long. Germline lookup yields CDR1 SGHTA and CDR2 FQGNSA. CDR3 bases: TGTGCCAGCAGCTGGTTAGGGGCGCAGGGCACCGGGGAGCTGTTTTTT. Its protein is CASSWLGAQGTGELFF. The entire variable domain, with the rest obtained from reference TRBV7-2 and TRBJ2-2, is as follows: GAGVSQSPSNKVTEKGKDVELRCDPISGHTALYWYRQSLGQGLEFLIYFQGNSAPDKSGLPSDRFSAERTGGSVSTLTIQRTQQEDSAVYLCASSWLGAQGTGELFFGEGSRLTVL.

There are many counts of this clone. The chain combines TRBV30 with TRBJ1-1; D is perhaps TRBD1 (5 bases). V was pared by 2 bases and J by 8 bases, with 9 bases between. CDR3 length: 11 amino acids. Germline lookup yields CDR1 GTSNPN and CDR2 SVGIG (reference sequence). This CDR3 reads CAWSLRQEAFF. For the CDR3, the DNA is TGTGCCTGGAGTTTACGACAGGAAGCTTTCTTT.

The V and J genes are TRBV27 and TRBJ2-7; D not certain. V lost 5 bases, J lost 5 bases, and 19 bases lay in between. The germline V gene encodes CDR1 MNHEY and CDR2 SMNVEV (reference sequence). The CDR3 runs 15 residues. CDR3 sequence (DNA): TGTGCCAGCAGTCTGGGGTGGGAACCAACCAACGAGCAGTACTTC. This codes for CASSLGWEPTNEQYF.

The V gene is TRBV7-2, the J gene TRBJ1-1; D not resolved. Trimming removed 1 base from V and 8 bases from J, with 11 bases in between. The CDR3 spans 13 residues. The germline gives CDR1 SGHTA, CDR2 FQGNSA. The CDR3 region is CASSLDRVQEAFF. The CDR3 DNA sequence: TGTGCCAGCAGCTTAGATAGAGTGCAGGAAGCTTTCTTT.

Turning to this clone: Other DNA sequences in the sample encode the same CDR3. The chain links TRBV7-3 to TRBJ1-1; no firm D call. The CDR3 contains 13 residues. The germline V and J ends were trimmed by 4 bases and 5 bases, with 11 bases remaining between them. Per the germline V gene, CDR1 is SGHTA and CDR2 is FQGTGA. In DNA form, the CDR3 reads TGTGCCAGCAGCTCCGACCGGGCAACTGAAGCTTTCTTT. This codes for CASSSDRATEAFF.

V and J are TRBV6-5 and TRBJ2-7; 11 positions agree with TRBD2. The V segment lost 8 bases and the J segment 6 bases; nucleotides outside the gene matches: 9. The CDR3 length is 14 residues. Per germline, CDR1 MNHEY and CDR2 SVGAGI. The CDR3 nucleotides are TGTGCCAGCGTGGGGACTAGCGGACAGGGCGAGCAGTACTTC. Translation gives CASVGTSGQGEQYF.

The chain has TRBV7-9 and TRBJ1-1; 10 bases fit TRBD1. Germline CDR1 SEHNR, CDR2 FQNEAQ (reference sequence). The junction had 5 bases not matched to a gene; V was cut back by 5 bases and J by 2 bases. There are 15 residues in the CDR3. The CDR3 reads CASSERDRGNTEAFF. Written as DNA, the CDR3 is TGTGCCAGCAGCGAGAGGGACAGGGGAAACACTGAAGCTTTCTTT.

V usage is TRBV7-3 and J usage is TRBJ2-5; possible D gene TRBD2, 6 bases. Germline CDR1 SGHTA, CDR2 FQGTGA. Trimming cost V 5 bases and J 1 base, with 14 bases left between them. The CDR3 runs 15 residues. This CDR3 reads CASSPGGAGQETQYF. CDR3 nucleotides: TGTGCCAGCAGCCCAGGAGGAGCGGGCCAAGAGACCCAGTACTTC. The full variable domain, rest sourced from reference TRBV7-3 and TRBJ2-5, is GAGVSQTPSNKVTEKGKYVELRCDPISGHTALYWYRQSLGQGPEFLIYFQGTGAADDSGLPNDRFFAVRPEGSVSTLKIQRTERGDSAVYLCASSPGGAGQETQYFGPGTRLLVL.

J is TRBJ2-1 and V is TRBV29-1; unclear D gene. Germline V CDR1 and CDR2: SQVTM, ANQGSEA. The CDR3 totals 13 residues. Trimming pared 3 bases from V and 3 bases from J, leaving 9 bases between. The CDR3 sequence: CSVDSLGYNEQFF. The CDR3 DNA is TGCAGCGTTGACTCTTTAGGCTACAATGAGCAGTTCTTC.

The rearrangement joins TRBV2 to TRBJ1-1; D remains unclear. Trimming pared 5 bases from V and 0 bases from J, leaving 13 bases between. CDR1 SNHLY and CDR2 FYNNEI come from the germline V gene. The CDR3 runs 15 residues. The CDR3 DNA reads TGTGCCAGCAGTAAACAGAATAACATGAACACTGAAGCTTTCTTT. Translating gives CASSKQNNMNTEAFF. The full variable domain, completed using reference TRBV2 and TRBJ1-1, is EPEVTQTPSHQVTQMGQEVILRCVPISNHLYFYWYRQILGQKVEFLVSFYNNEISEKSEIFDDQFSVERPDGSNFTLKIRSTKLEDSAMYFCASSKQNNMNTEAFFGQGTRLTVV.

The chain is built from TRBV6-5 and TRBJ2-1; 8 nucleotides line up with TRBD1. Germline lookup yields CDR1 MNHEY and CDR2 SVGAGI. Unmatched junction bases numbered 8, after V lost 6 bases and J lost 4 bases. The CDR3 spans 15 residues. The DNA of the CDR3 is TGTGCCAGCAGCACCGGACAGGGAGTTTACAATGAGCAGTTCTTC. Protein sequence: CASSTGQGVYNEQFF.

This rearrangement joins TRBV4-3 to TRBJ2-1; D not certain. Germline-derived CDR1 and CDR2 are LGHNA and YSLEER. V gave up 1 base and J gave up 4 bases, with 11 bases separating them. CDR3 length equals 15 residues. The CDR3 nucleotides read TGCGCCAGCAGCCAAGGGGCGGCCCGGTACAATGAGCAGTTCTTC. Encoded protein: CASSQGAARYNEQFF.

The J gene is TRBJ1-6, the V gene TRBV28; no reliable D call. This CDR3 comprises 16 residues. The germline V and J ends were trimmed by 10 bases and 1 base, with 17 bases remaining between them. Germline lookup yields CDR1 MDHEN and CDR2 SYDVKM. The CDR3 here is CATTDNGRSYNSPLHF. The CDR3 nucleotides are TGTGCCACCACTGATAACGGCAGATCCTATAATTCACCCCTCCACTTT.

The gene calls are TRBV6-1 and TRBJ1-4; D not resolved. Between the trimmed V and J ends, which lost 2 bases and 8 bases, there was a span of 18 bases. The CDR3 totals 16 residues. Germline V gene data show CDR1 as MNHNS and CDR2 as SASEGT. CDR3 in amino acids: CASSELRAGVGEKLFF. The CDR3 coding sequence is TGTGCCAGCAGTGAATTGCGGGCGGGTGTCGGGGAAAAACTGTTTTTT.